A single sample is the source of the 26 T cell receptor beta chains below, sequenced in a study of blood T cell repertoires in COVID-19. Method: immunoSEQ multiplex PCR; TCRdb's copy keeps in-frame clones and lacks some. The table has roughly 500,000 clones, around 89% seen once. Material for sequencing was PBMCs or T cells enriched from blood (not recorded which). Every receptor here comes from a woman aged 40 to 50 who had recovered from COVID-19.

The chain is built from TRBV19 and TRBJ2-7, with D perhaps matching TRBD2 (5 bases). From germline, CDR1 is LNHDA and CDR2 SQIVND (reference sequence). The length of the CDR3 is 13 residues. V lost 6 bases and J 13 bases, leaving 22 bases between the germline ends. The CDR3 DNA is TGTGCCAGTAGCCCTGAGGAGAGGGAAGGACTTTACTTC. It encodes CASSPEEREGLYF.

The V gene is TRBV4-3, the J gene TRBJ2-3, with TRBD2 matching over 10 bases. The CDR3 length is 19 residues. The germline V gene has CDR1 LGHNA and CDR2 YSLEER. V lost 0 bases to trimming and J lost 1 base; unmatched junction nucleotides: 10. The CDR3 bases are TGCGCCAGCAGCCAAGAAGGGCTAGCGGGAGTATGGGGCACAGATACGCAGTATTTT. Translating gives CASSQEGLAGVWGTDTQYF.

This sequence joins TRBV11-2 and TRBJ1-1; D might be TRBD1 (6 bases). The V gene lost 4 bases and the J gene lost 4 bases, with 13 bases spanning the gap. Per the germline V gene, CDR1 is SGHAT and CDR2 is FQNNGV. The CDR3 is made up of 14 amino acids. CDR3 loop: CASSSNAGATEAFF. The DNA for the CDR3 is TGTGCCAGCAGCTCGAACGCAGGGGCCACTGAAGCTTTCTTT.

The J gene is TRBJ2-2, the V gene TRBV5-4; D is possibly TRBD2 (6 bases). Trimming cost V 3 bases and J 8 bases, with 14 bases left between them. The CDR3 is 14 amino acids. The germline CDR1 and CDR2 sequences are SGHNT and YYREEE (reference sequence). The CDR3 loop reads CASSSNPAGGELFF. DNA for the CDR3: TGTGCCAGCAGCTCAAATCCGGCGGGGGGGGAGCTGTTTTTT.

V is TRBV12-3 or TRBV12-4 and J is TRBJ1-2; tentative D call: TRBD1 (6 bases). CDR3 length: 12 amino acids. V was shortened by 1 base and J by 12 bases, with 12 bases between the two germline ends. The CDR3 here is CASSLGQGSHTF. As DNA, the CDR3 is TGTGCCAGCAGTTTAGGCCAGGGGTCTCACACCTTC.

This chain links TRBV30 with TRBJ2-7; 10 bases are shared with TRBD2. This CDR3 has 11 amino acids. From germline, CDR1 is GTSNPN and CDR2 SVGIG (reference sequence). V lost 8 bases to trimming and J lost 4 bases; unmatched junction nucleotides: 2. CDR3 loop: CAGTSVYEQYF. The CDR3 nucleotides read TGTGCCGGGACTAGCGTATACGAGCAGTACTTC.

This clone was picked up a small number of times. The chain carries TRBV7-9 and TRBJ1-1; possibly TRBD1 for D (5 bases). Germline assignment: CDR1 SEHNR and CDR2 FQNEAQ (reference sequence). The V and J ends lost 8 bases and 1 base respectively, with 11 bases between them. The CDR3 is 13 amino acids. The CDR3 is CASRTTANTEAFF. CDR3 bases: TGTGCCAGCCGGACGACAGCGAACACTGAAGCTTTCTTT.

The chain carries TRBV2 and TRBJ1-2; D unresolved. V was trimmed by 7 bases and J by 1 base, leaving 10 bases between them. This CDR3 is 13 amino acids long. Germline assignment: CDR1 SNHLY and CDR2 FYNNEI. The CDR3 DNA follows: TGTGCCAGCACCCCCGGGGATAACTATGGCTACACCTTC. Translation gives CASTPGDNYGYTF.

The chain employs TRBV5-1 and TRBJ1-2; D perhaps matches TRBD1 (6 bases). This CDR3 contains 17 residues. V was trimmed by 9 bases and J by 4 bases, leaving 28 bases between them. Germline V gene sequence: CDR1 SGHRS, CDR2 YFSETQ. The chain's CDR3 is CATTRGTSGPGAYGYTF. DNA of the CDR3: TGCGCCACCACGAGGGGGACCTCGGGGCCCGGAGCCTATGGCTACACCTTC.

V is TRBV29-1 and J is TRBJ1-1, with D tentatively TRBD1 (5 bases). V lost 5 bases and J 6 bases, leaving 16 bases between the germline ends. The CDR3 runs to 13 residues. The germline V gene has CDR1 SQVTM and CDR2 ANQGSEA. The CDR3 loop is CSVSSGIYAEAFF. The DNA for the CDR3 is TGCAGCGTTTCGTCAGGGATTTACGCTGAAGCTTTCTTT.

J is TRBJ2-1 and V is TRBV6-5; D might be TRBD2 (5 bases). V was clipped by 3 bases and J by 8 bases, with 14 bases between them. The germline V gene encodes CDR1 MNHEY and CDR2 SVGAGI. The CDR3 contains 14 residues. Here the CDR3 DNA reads TGTGCCAGCAGTTATCGCGGGTGGCCCGATGAGCAGTTCTTC. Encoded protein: CASSYRGWPDEQFF.

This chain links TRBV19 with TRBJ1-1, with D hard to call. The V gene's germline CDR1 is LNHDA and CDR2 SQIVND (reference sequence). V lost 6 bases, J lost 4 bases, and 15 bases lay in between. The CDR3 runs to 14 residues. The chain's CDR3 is CASSLSTRSTEAFF. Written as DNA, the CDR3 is TGTGCCAGTAGCCTCAGCACGCGGAGCACTGAAGCTTTCTTT.

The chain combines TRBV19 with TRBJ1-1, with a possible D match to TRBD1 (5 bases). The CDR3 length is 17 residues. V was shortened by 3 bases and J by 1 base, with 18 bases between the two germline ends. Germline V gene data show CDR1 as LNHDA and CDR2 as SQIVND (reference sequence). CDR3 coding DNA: TGTGCCAGTAGTATTTGGACATCCCGTCCTGGGAACACTGAAGCTTTCTTT. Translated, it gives CASSIWTSRPGNTEAFF. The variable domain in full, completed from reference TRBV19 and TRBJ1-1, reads DGGITQSPKYLFRKEGQNVTLSCEQNLNHDAMYWYRQDPGQGLRLIYYSQIVNDFQKGDIAEGYSVSREKKESFPLTVTSAQKNPTAFYLCASSIWTSRPGNTEAFFGQGTRLTVV.

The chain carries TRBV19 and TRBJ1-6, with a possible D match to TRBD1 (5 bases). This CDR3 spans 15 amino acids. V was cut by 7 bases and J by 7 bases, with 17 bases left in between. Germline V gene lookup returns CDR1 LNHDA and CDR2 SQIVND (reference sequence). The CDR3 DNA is TGTGCCAGTATCCAAGGCTTCGGGGGGAATTCACCCCTCCACTTT. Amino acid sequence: CASIQGFGGNSPLHF.

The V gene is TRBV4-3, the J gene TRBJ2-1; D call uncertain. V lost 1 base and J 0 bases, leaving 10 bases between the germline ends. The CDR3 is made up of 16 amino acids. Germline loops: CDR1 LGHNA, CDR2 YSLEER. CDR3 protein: CASSQGILSSYNEQFF. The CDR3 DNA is TGCGCCAGCAGCCAAGGAATCCTGAGCTCCTACAATGAGCAGTTCTTC.

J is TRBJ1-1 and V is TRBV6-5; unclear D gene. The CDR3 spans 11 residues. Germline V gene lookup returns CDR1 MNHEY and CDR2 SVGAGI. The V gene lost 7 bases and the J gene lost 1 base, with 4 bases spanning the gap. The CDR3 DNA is TGTGCCAGCATTCGGAACACTGAAGCTTTCTTT. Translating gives CASIRNTEAFF.

The CDR3 sequence: CASSKPRDRVGSPLHF. The CDR3 DNA sequence: TGTGCCAGCAGCAAACCCCGGGACAGGGTTGGTTCACCCCTCCACTTT. The chain combines TRBV11-3 with TRBJ1-6; 9 bases map to TRBD1. V lost 5 bases and J lost 9; bases outside the gene matches: 11. This CDR3 region has 16 residues. Per the germline V gene, CDR1 is SGHNT and CDR2 is YENEEA.

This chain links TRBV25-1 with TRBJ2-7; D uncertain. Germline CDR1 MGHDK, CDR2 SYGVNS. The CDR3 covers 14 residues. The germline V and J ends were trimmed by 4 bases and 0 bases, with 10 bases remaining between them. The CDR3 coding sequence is TGTGCCAGCAGTGCCCCCGGTAGCTCCTACGAGCAGTACTTC. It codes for CASSAPGSSYEQYF.

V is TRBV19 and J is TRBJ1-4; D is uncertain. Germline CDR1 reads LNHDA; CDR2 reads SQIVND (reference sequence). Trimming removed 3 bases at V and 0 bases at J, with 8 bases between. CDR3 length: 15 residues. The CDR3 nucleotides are TGTGCCAGTAGTATGGTCCCAGCAACTAATGAAAAACTGTTTTTT. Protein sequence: CASSMVPATNEKLFF.

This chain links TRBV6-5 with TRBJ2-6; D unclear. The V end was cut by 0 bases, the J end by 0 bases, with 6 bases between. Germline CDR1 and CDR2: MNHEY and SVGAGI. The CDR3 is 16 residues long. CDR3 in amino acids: CASSYSSFSGANVLTF. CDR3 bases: TGTGCCAGCAGTTACTCGTCATTCTCTGGGGCCAACGTCCTGACTTTC.

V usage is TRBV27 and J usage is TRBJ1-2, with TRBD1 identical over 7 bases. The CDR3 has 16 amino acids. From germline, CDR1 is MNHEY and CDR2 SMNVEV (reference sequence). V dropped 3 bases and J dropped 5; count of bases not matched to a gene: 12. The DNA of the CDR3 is TGTGCCAGCAGTTTCCTGACAGGGAACTACTATTATGGCTACACCTTC. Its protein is CASSFLTGNYYYGYTF.

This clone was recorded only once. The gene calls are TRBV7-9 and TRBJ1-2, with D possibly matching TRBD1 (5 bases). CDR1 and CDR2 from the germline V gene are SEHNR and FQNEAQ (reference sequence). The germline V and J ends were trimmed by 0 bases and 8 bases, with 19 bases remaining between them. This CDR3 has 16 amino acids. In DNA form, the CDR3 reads TGTGCCAGCAGCTTAGCGCAGCGGGACTTGTTGAGCGGCTACACCTTC. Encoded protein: CASSLAQRDLLSGYTF.

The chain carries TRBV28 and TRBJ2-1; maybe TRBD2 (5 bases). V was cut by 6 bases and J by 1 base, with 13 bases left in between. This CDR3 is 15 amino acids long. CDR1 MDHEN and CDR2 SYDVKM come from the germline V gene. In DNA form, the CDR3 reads TGTGCCAGCAGATCCCCAAGCGGTTCCTACAATGAGCAGTTCTTC. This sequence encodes CASRSPSGSYNEQFF.

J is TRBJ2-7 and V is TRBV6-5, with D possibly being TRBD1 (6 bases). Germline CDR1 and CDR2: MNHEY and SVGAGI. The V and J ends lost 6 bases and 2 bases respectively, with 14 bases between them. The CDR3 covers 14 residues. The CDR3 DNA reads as TGTGCCAGCAGCCTACAAGGGGGACCCTACGAGCAGTACTTC. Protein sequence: CASSLQGGPYEQYF.

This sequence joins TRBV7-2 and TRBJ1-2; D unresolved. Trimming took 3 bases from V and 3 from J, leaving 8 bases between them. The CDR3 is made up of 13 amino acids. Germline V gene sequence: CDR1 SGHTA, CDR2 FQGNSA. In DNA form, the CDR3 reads TGTGCCAGCAGCTTCGGGAGGGACTATGGCTACACCTTC. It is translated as CASSFGRDYGYTF.

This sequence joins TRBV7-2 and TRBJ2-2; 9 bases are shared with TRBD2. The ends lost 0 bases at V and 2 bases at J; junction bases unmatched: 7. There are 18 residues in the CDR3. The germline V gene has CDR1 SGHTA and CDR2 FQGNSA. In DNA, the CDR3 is TGTGCCAGCAGCTTAGCCCAGGCGGGAGGGCTCAACACCGGGGAGCTGTTTTTT. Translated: CASSLAQAGGLNTGELFF.